This T cell receptor beta chain was found in a study of identifying expanded T cells in peripheral blood. The CDR3 extends over 15 amino acids. The ends were cut back, 0 bases at V and 0 bases at J, with 9 bases in the middle. Germline lookup yields CDR1 LNHNV and CDR2 YYDKDF (reference sequence). General observations from the study: Clone count variance between roughly two-week samples rose with total template count.

Remarks on this clone: The antigen remains undetermined. This sample also contains other DNA sequences that code for the same CDR3.

This table comes from immunoSEQ multiplex PCR, and its TCRdb copy is limited to in-frame clones, with some not included. In the table there are about 97,000 clones, 70% to 90% of which are singletons. Sequenced: blood. The receptor was isolated from a person aged 18 to 69 in good health. The gene calls are TRBV15 and TRBJ2-7; D is uncertain. The CDR3 nucleotides read TGTGCCACCAGCAGAGATCGGGTCAGCTCCTACGAGCAGTACTTC. It encodes CATSRDRVSSYEQYF.